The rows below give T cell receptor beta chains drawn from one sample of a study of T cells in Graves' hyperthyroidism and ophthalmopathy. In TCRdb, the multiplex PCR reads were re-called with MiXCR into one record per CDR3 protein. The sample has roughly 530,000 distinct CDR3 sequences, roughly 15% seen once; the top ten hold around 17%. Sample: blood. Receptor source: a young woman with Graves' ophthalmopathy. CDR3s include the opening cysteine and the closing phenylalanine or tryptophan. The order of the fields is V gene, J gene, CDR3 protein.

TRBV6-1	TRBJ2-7	CARKTATRSYEQYF
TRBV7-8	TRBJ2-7	CASSLELAQYEQYF
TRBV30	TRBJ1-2	CACNRDGYTF
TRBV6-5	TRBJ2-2	CASSYSAPGQEKNTGELFF
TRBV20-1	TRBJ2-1	CSARVPAGGNEQFF
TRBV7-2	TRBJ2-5	CASSLTSGFQETQYF
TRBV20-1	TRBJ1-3	CSAVPQGYQRSGNTIYF
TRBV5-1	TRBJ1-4	CASSQDQGRGEKLFF
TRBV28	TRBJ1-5	CASSLVLTPGLQPQHF
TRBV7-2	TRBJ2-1	CASSSPRDSGSYNEQFF
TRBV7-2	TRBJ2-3	CASSPQSGGRTDTQYF
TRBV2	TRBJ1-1	CASSGPYDREAFF
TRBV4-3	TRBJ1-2	CASSQEPAEANYGYTF
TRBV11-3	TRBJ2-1	CASSVRTSGVEDEQFF
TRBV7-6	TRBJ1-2	CASSRGIGYGYTF
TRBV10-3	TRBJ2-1	CAIGGLAGGSSEQFF
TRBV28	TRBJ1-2	CASSGGRSGEDYGYTF
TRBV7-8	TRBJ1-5	CASSVGTGGRGGNQPQHF
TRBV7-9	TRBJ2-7	CASADRDSYEQYF
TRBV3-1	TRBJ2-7	CASSQNDRGGSYEQYF
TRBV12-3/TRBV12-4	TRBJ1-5	CASRQGTGNQPQHF
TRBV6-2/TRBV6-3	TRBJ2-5	CASSVLAGDETQYF
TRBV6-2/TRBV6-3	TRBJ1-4	CASTRSDEKLFF
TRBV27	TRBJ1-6	CASSTPTDGYNSPLHF
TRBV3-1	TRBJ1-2	CASSQRAGGAGGNYGYTF
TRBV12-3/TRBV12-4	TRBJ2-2	CASSLMANTGELFF